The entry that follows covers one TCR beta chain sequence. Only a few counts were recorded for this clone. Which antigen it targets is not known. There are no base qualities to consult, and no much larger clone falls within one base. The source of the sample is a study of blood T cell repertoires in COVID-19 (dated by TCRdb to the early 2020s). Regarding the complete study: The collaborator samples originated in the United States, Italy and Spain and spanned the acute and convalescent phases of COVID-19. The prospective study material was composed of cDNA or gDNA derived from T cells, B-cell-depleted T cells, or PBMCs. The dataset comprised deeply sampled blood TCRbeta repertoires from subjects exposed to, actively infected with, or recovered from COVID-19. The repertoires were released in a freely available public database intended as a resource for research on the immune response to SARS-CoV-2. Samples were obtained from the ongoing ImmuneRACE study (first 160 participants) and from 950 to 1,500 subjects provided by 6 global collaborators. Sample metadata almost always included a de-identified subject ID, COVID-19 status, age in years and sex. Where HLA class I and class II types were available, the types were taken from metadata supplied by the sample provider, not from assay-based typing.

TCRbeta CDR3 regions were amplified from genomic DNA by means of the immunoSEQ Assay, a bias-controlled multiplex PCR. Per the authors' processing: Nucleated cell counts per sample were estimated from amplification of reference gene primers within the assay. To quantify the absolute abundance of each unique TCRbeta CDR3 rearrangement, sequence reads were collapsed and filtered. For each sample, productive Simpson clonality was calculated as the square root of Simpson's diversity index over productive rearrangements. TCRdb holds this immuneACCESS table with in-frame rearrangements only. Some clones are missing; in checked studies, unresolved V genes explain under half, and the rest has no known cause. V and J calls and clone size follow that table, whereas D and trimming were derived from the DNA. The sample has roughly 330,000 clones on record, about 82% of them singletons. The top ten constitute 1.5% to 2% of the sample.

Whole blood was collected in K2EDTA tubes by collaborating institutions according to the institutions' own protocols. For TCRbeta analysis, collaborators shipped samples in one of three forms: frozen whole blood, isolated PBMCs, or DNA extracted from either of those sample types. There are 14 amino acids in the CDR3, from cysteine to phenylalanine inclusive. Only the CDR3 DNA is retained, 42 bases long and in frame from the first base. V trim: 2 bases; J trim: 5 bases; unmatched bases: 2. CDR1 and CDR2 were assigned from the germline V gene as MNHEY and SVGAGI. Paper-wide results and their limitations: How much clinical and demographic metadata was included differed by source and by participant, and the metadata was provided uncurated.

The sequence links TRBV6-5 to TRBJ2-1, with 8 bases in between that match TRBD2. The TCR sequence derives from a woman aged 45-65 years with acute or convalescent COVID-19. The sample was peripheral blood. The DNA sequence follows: TGTGCCAGCAGTTACCGGACTAGCCACAATGAGCAGTTCTTC. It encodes CASSYRTSHNEQFF.